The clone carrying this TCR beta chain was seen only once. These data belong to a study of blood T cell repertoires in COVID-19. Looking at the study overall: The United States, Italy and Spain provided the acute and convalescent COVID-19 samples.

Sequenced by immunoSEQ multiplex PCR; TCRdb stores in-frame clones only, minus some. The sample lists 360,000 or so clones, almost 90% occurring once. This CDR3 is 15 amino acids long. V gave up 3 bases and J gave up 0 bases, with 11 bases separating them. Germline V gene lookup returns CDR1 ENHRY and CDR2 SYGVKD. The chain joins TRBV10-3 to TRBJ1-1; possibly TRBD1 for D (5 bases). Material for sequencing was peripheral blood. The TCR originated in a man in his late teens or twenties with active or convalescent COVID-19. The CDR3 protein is CAISDRQGLNTEAFF. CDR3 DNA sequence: TGTGCCATCAGTGATAGGCAGGGTTTGAACACTGAAGCTTTCTTT.